This is a list of T cell receptor beta chains from one sample in a study of blood T cells in healthy people across ages. TCRdb fed the 5' RACE reads into MiXCR, producing one record per CDR3 protein. The data contain 1.5 million to 2 million distinct CDR3 sequences, about 50% of them seen just once; the ten biggest clones take up about 2.1%. The sample taken for sequencing was blood. These receptors were obtained from a woman in her thirties or forties in good health. Each CDR3 is given with its conserved first and last residue. The order of the fields is V gene, J gene, clone size, D gene, CDR3 DNA, CDR3 protein. A D gene is named only where the DNA matches it firmly. Clone size is given for some rows only: seen once, a few or many times, or a class if the clone is expanded.

TRBV4-3	TRBJ1-4	-	-	TGCGCCAGCAGCCAAGATCGATCCTGGGAACTGTTTTTT	CASSQDRSWELFF
TRBV7-2	TRBJ2-1	-	-	TGTGCCAGCAGCGTCGGCGGTAGCTTCAATGAGCAGTTCTTC	CASSVGGSFNEQFF
TRBV9	TRBJ2-1	-	TRBD2	TGTGCCAGCAGCACCCAACTAGCGGGGGCTAGCTCCTACAATGAGCAGTTCTTC	CASSTQLAGASSYNEQFF
TRBV12-2	TRBJ2-5	few	-	TGTGCAAGTCGCCCACTTGCCAGGGGACTAGCGGGGGGCTCGAGCTCCTCACAAGAGACCCAGTACTTC	CASRPLARGLAGGSSSSQETQYF
TRBV12-3/TRBV12-4	TRBJ1-2	few	TRBD1	TGTGCCAGCAGTTTTTACAGGGGCGGCTACACCTTC	CASSFYRGGYTF
TRBV7-3	TRBJ2-3	-	-	TGTGCCAGCAGCTTAAGCGGGGGCGCCGACCGAAACACAGATACGCAGTATTTT	CASSLSGGADRNTDTQYF
TRBV6-2/TRBV6-3	TRBJ1-2	-	-	TGTGCCAGCAGTTACGCCGGACCCGTCCACACCTTC	CASSYAGPVHTF
TRBV11-2	TRBJ2-7	-	TRBD1	TGTGCCAGCAGCTTTGGGACAGCCTACTACGAGCAGTACTTC	CASSFGTAYYEQYF
TRBV20-1	TRBJ2-5	few	TRBD1	TGCAGTGCTAGAGTACAGGGGCAAGAGACCCAGTACTTC	CSARVQGQETQYF
TRBV6-5	TRBJ1-1	-	-	TGTGCCAGCAGTTACTCCCGGATAACGCGTTATGAAGCTTTCTTT	CASSYSRITRYEAFF
TRBV9	TRBJ2-3	-	-	TGTGCCAGCAGCGGAGGGGGGGGGTTCACAGATACGCAGTATTTT	CASSGGGGFTDTQYF
TRBV28	TRBJ2-1	-	-	TGTGCCAGCAGTTTAGGGCCGGCGACTAGCTCCTACAATGAGCAGTTCTTC	CASSLGPATSSYNEQFF
TRBV21-1	TRBJ2-1	-	-	TGTGCCAGCAGCAGGGCTTACACCCGCACAGGCCGTGAGCAGTTCTTC	CASSRAYTRTGREQFF
TRBV4-1	TRBJ1-2	-	TRBD1	TGCGCCAGCAGCCAAGAGGGACAGCTCTATGGCTACACCTTC	CASSQEGQLYGYTF
TRBV5-5	TRBJ2-7	few	TRBD1	TGTGCCAGCAGCTTGGATCGACAGGGAAGGAACGAGCAGTACTTC	CASSLDRQGRNEQYF
TRBV6-2/TRBV6-3	TRBJ2-1	once	-	TGTGCCAGCAGAATGAGGGTAGAGAACAATGAGCAGTTCTTC	CASRMRVENNEQFF
TRBV6-2/TRBV6-3	TRBJ2-1	-	-	TGTGCCAGCAGTTACGGGGAGGAACCCTACAATGAGCAGTTCTTC	CASSYGEEPYNEQFF
TRBV7-9	TRBJ2-1	many	-	TGTGCCAGCAGCCCGGGGGGCCACAATGAGCAGTTCTTC	CASSPGGHNEQFF
TRBV7-8	TRBJ2-1	-	-	TGTGCCAGCAGGATCGGCAGGGGTACGAATGAGCAGTTCTTC	CASRIGRGTNEQFF
TRBV20-1	TRBJ1-6	-	TRBD1	TGCAGTGCTGGACCGGGACAGGGGAATTCACCCCTCCACTTT	CSAGPGQGNSPLHF